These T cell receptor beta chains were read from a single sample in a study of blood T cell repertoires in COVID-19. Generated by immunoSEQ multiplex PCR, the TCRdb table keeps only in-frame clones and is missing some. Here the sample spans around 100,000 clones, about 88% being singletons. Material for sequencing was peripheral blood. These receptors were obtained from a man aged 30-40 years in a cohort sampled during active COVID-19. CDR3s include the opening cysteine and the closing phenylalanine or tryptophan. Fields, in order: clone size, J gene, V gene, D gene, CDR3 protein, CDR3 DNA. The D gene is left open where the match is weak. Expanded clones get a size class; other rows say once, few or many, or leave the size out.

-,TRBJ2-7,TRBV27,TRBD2,CASSLRRGNFYEQYF,TGTGCCAGCAGTTTGCGGCGGGGGAACTTCTACGAGCAGTACTTC
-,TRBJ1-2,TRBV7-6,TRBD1,CASSRQGYGYTF,TGTGCCAGCAGCCGACAGGGCTATGGCTACACCTTC
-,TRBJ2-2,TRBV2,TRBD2,CASTGEGWTGELFF,TGTGCCAGCACTGGGGAGGGGTGGACCGGGGAGCTGTTTTTT
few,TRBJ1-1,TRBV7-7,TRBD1,CASSLRDRLNTEAFF,TGTGCCAGCAGCTTAAGGGACAGGTTGAACACTGAAGCTTTCTTT
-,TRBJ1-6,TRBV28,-,CASRQNRGSPLHF,TGTGCCAGCAGACAAAATCGGGGTTCACCCCTCCACTTT
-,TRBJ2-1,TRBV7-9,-,CASSLGTSGGNEQFF,TGTGCCAGCAGCTTAGGGACTTCCGGGGGCAATGAGCAGTTCTTC
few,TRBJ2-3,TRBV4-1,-,CASSQARLGGGAPDTQYF,TGCGCCAGCAGCCAAGCCCGCCTCGGAGGGGGGGCTCCAGATACGCAGTATTTT
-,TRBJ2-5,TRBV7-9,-,CASSLAGVQETQYF,TGTGCCAGCAGCTTAGCAGGGGTCCAAGAGACCCAGTACTTC
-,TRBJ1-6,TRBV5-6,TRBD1,CASSWGQGPPLHF,TGTGCCAGCAGCTGGGGACAGGGGCCACCCCTCCACTTT
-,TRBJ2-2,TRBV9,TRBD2,CASNDGRLDTGELFF,TGTGCCAGCAACGACGGGAGGTTAGACACCGGGGAGCTGTTTTTT
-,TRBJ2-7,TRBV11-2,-,CASSLAGYEQYF,TGTGCCAGCAGCTTAGCAGGATACGAGCAGTACTTC
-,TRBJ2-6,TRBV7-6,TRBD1,CASSFMFKRDRAASGANVLTF,TGTGCCAGCAGCTTTATGTTTAAACGGGACAGGGCCGCCTCTGGGGCCAACGTCCTGACTTTC
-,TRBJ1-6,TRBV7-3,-,CASSLTLNSPLHF,TGTGCCAGCAGCTTAACTCTTAATTCACCCCTCCACTTT
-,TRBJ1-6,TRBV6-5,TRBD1,CASSEGQAHNSPLHF,TGTGCCAGCAGCGAGGGACAGGCTCATAATTCACCCCTCCACTTT
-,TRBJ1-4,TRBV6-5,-,CASSYQGPGEKLFF,TGTGCCAGCAGTTATCAGGGCCCGGGTGAAAAACTGTTTTTT
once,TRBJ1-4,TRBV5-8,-,CASSLHPSRTNEKLFF,TGTGCCAGCAGCTTGCATCCCAGTCGAACTAATGAAAAACTGTTTTTT
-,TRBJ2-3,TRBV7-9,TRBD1,CASSFFRDSQSPSTDTQYF,TGTGCCAGCAGCTTTTTCCGGGACAGTCAAAGTCCTAGCACAGATACGCAGTATTTT
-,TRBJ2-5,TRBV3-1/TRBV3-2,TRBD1,CASGTGRETQYF,TGTGCCAGCGGGACAGGAAGAGAGACCCAGTACTTC
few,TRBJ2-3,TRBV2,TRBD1,CASSAGTGGVNTQYF,TGTGCCAGCAGCGCCGGGACAGGGGGCGTAAATACGCAGTATTTT
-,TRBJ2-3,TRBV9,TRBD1,CASSAHPGQGLDTQYF,TGTGCCAGCAGCGCTCATCCGGGACAGGGTTTAGATACGCAGTATTTT
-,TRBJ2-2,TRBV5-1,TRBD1,CASSPDRGAAGELFF,TGCGCCAGCAGCCCCGACAGGGGTGCCGCCGGGGAGCTGTTTTTT
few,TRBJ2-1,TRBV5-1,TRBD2,CASSTRTSGGPLSYNEQFF,TGCGCCAGCAGCACCCGGACTAGCGGGGGGCCTTTATCATACAATGAGCAGTTCTTC